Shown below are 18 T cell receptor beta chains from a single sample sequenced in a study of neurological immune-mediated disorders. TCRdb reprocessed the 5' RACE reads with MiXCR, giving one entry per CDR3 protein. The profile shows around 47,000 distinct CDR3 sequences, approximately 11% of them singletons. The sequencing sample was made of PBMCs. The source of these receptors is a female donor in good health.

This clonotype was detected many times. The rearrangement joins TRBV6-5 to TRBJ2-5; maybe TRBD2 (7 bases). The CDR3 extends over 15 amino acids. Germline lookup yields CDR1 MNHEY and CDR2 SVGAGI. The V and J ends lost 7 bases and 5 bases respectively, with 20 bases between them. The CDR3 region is CASIIRGGGRETQYF. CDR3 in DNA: TGTGCCAGCATCATACGAGGGGGGGGGCGCGAGACCCAGTACTTC.

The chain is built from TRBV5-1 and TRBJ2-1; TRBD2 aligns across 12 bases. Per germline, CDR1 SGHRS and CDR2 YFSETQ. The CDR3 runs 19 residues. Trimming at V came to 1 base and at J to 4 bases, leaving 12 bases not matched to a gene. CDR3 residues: CASSLLAGGYPIQYNEQFF. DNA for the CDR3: TGCGCCAGCAGCTTGCTAGCGGGGGGGTACCCGATCCAATACAATGAGCAGTTCTTC.

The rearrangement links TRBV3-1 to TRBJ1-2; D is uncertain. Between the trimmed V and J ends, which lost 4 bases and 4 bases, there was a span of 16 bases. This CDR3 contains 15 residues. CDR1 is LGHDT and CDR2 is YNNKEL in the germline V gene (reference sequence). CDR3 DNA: TGTGCCAGCAGCCTCCGGGATCCTACTGTCTATGGCTACACCTTC. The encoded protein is CASSLRDPTVYGYTF.

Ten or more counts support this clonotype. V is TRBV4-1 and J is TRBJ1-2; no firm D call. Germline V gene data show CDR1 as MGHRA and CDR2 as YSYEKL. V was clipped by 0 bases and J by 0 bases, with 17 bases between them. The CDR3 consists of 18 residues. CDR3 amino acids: CASSQERSQGSPNYGYTF. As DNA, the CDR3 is TGCGCCAGCAGCCAAGAAAGGTCGCAAGGCAGCCCTAACTATGGCTACACCTTC.

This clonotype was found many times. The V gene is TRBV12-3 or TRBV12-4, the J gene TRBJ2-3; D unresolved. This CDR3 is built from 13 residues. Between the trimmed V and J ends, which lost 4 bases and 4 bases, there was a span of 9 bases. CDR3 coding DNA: TGTGCCAGCAGTTCTCGGGCCCCAGATACGCAGTATTTT. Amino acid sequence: CASSSRAPDTQYF.

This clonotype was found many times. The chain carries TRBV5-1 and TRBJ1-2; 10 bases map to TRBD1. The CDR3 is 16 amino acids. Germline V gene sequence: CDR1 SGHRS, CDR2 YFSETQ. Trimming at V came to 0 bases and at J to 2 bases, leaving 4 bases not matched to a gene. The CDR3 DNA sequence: TGCGCCAGCAGCTTGGTCCCGGGACAGGGGAACTATGGCTACACCTTC. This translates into CASSLVPGQGNYGYTF.

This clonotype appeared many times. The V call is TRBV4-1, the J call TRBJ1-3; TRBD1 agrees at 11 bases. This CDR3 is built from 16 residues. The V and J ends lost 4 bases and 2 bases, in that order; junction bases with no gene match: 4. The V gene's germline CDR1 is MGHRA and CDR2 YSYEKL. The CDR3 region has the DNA TGCGCCAGCAGCCGAGGACAGGGGGCGGCTGGAAACACCATATATTTT. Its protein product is CASSRGQGAAGNTIYF.

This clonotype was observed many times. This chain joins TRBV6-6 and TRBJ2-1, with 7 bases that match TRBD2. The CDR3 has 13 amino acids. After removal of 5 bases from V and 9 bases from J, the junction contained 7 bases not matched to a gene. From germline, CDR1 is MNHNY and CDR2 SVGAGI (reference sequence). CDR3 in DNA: TGTGCCAGCAGTCCTACTAGCGATGGTGAGCAGTTCTTC. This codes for CASSPTSDGEQFF.

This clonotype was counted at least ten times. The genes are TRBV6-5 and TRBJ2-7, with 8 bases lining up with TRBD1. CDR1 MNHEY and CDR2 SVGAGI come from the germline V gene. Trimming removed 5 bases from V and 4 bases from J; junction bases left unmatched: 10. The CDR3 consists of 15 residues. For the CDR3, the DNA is TGTGCCAGCAGTAAGCATAACGGACAGGGTTACGAGCAGTACTTC. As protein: CASSKHNGQGYEQYF.

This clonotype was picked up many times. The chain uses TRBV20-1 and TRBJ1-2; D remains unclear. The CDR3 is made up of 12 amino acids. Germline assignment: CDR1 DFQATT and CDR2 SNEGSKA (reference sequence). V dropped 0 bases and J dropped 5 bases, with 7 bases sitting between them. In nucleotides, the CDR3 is TGCAGTGCTAGAGATCATGATTATGGCTACACCTTC. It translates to CSARDHDYGYTF.

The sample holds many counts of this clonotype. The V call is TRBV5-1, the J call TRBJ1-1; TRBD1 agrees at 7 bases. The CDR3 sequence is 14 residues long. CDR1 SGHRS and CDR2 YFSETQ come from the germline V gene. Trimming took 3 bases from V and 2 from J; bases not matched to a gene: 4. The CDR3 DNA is TGCGCCAGCAGCTCACGGACAGGTAACACTGAAGCTTTCTTT. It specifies CASSSRTGNTEAFF.

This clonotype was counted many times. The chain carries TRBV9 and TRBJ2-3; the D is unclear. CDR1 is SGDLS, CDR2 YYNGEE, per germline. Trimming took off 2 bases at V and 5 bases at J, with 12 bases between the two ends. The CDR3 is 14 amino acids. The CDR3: CASSVSHLGDTQYF. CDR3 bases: TGTGCCAGCAGCGTCTCCCACCTGGGAGATACGCAGTATTTT.

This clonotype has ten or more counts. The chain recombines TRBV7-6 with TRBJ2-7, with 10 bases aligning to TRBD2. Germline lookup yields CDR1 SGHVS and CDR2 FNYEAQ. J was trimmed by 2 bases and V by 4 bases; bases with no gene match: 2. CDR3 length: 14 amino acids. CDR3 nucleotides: TGTGCCAGCAGCTCGACTAGCGGGCCCTACGAGCAGTACTTC. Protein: CASSSTSGPYEQYF.

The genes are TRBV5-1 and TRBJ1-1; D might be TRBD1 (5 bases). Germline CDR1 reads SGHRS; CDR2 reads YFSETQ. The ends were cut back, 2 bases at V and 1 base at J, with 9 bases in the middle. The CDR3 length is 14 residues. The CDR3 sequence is CASSFGTTNTEAFF. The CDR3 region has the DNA TGCGCCAGCAGCTTCGGGACGACGAACACTGAAGCTTTCTTT.

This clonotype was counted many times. Here the CDR3 DNA reads TGCGCCAGCAGCTCAGGGGGCGAAGCTTTCTTT. Translated: CASSSGGEAFF. The V gene is TRBV5-1, the J gene TRBJ1-1, with 8 bases lining up with TRBD1. Germline loops: CDR1 SGHRS, CDR2 YFSETQ. J gave up 8 bases and V 3 bases, and 0 bases lay outside the gene matches. The CDR3 contains 11 residues.

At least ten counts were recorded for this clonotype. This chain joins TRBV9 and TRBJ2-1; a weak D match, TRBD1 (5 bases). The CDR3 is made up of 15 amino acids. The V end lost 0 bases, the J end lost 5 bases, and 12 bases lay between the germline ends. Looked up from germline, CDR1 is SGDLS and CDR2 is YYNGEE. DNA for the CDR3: TGTGCCAGCAGCGTAGCGGTTCAGGGAAACAATGAGCAGTTCTTC. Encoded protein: CASSVAVQGNNEQFF.

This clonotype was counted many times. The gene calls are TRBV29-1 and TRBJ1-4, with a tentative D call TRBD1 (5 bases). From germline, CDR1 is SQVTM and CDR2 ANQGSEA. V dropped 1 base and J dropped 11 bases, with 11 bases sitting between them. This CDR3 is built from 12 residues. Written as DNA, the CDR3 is TGCAGCGTTGAAGGCCCTCAGGGTAAACTGTTTTTT. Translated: CSVEGPQGKLFF.

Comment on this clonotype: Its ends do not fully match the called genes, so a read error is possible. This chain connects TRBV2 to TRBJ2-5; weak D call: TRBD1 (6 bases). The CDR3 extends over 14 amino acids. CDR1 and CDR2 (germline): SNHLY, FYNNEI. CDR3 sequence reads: CASSGGTTTETRYF. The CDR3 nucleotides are TGTGCCAGCAGTGGAGGGACAACCACAGAGACCCGGTACTTC.